This passage covers 13 T cell receptor beta chains from one sample sequenced in a study of blood T cell repertoires in COVID-19. The protocol was immunoSEQ multiplex PCR, while the TCRdb copy is restricted to in-frame clones and leaves out a portion. The sample gives 50,000 to 65,000 clones, around 70% of which show up once; more than 4% is in the top ten. The sequenced sample was peripheral blood. Every receptor here comes from a woman in her 70s with COVID-19, enrolled during active disease.

This rearrangement joins TRBV14 to TRBJ1-2, with a weak D call TRBD1 (6 bases). CDR3 length: 13 residues. The V gene lost 4 bases and the J gene lost 8 bases, with 14 bases spanning the gap. Germline V gene data show CDR1 as SGHDN and CDR2 as FVKESK. The CDR3 bases are TGTGCCAGCAGCCGGACAGAGTCAGGGGGCTACACCTTC. Its translation: CASSRTESGGYTF.

This rearrangement joins TRBV19 to TRBJ2-5; D unresolved. The CDR3 covers 12 residues. V was pared by 4 bases and J by 1 base, with 4 bases between. Germline loops: CDR1 LNHDA, CDR2 SQIVND (reference sequence). DNA of the CDR3: TGTGCCAGTAGTACCCTCCAAGAGACCCAGTACTTC. Amino acid sequence: CASSTLQETQYF.

The chain combines TRBV19 with TRBJ1-2, with 8 bases aligning to TRBD1. With V trimmed by 3 bases and J by 8 bases, 5 bases remained unmatched. The CDR3 length is 13 residues. Germline V gives CDR1 LNHDA, CDR2 SQIVND (reference sequence). The CDR3 sequence: CASSMGRGLGYTF. The CDR3 DNA follows: TGTGCCAGTAGTATGGGCAGGGGGCTGGGCTACACCTTC.

There are a few counts of this clone. The chain recombines TRBV19 with TRBJ2-5, with 10 nucleotides matching TRBD2. V was pared by 9 bases and J by 2 bases, with 18 bases of the junction left unmatched. Germline assignment: CDR1 LNHDA and CDR2 SQIVND (reference sequence). CDR3 length equals 18 residues. CDR3: CASKGGLLAGGSQETQYF. In DNA form, the CDR3 reads TGTGCCAGCAAGGGGGGATTATTAGCGGGAGGAAGTCAAGAGACCCAGTACTTC. The entire variable domain, with the rest obtained from reference TRBV19 and TRBJ2-5, is as follows: DGGITQSPKYLFRKEGQNVTLSCEQNLNHDAMYWYRQDPGQGLRLIYYSQIVNDFQKGDIAEGYSVSREKKESFPLTVTSAQKNPTAFYLCASKGGLLAGGSQETQYFGPGTRLLVL.

Only a few counts were recorded for this clone. The rearrangement joins TRBV9 to TRBJ2-3; 10 nucleotides agree with TRBD1. V lost 4 bases and J lost 5; bases outside the gene matches: 13. The CDR3 length is 17 residues. Germline CDR1 SGDLS, CDR2 YYNGEE. The CDR3, as DNA: TGTGCCAGCAGCACGAGGGACAGGGGATCGGGTTTAGATACGCAGTATTTT. Translation gives CASSTRDRGSGLDTQYF.

This clone has at least ten counts. The rearrangement links TRBV3-1 (or the pseudogene TRBV3-2) to TRBJ2-5; D is uncertain. CDR1 is LGHDT and CDR2 is YNNKEL in the germline V gene (reference sequence). V dropped 2 bases and J dropped 6 bases, with 16 bases sitting between them. The CDR3 runs to 15 residues. The CDR3 bases are TGTGCCAGCAGCCAATCGGCGCGGCTAACTAAGACCCAGTACTTC. As protein: CASSQSARLTKTQYF.

This chain connects TRBV5-1 to TRBJ1-2; a possible D gene is TRBD1 (5 bases). The ends were cut back, 0 bases at V and 4 bases at J, with 13 bases in the middle. The CDR3 runs to 15 residues. CDR1 and CDR2 (germline): SGHRS, YFSETQ. The CDR3 protein is CASSLVAGNSYGYTF. The CDR3 DNA follows: TGCGCCAGCAGCTTGGTTGCAGGGAACAGCTATGGCTACACCTTC.

This clone has a handful of counts. The chain joins TRBV13 to TRBJ2-2, with D perhaps matching TRBD1 (6 bases). CDR1 is PRHDT, CDR2 FYEKMQ, per germline (reference sequence). The CDR3 has 16 amino acids. Trimming removed 2 bases from V and 1 base from J, with 11 bases in between. CDR3 loop: CASSLQQGRNTGELFF. CDR3 nucleotide sequence: TGTGCCAGCAGCTTACAACAGGGTAGGAACACCGGGGAGCTGTTTTTT.

The chain joins TRBV2 to TRBJ2-7, with TRBD1 matching 8 bases. V lost 10 bases, J lost 2 bases, and 4 bases stayed unmatched. The CDR3 contains 12 residues. Germline V CDR1 and CDR2: SNHLY, FYNNEI. The CDR3 here is CATGQGPYEQYF. The CDR3 region has the DNA TGTGCCACCGGACAGGGCCCCTACGAGCAGTACTTC.

This chain joins TRBV19 and TRBJ2-7, with 10 bases lining up with TRBD1. There are 13 residues in the CDR3. Germline values: CDR1 LNHDA, CDR2 SQIVND (reference sequence). J lost 3 bases, V lost 6 bases, and 2 bases had no gene match. CDR3 DNA: TGTGCCAGTAGCGGGGACAGGGGCTACGAGCAGTACTTC. The encoded protein is CASSGDRGYEQYF.

V usage is TRBV6-1 and J usage is TRBJ2-2; the D is unclear. Germline loops: CDR1 MNHNS, CDR2 SASEGT. The CDR3 length is 14 residues. V lost 7 bases and J lost 1, with 10 bases in between. CDR3 DNA sequence: TGTGCCAGCACCCCAGGAAAGAACACCGGGGAGCTGTTTTTT. Amino acid sequence: CASTPGKNTGELFF.

The J gene is TRBJ2-1, the V gene TRBV12-3 or TRBV12-4, with 7 bases lining up with TRBD1. V dropped 8 bases and J dropped 9; count of bases not matched to a gene: 10. The CDR3 is 13 amino acids. The CDR3 sequence: CASSFEGGSEQFF. For the CDR3, the DNA is TGTGCCAGCTCCTTCGAAGGGGGCAGTGAGCAGTTCTTC.

The chain carries TRBV15 and TRBJ2-1; 7 bases line up with TRBD1. The germline gives CDR1 LNHNV, CDR2 YYDKDF (reference sequence). CDR3 length: 14 amino acids. V lost 8 bases to trimming and J lost 7 bases; unmatched junction nucleotides: 11. The CDR3 here is CATSFRRGQNEQFF. CDR3 coding DNA: TGTGCCACCTCTTTTCGAAGGGGGCAAAATGAGCAGTTCTTC. Complete variable domain (other parts from reference TRBV15 and TRBJ2-1): DAMVIQNPRYQVTQFGKPVTLSCSQTLNHNVMYWYQQKSSQAPKLLFHYYDKDFNNEADTPDNFQSRRPNTSFCFLDIRSPGLGDTAMYLCATSFRRGQNEQFFGPGTRLTVL.